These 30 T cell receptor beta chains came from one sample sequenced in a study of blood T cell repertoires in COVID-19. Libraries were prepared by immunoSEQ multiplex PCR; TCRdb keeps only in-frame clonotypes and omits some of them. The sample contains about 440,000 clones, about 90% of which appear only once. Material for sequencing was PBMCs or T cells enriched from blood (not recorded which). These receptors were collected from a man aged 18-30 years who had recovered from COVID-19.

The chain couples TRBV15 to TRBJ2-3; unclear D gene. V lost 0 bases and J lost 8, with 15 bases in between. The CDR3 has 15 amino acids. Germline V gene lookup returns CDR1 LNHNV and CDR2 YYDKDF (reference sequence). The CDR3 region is CATSRDIGQERTQYF. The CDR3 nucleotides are TGTGCCACCAGCAGAGATATTGGGCAGGAACGTACGCAGTATTTT. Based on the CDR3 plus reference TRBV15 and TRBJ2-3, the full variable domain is DAMVIQNPRYQVTQFGKPVTLSCSQTLNHNVMYWYQQKSSQAPKLLFHYYDKDFNNEADTPDNFQSRRPNTSFCFLDIRSPGLGDTAMYLCATSRDIGQERTQYFGPGTRLTVL.

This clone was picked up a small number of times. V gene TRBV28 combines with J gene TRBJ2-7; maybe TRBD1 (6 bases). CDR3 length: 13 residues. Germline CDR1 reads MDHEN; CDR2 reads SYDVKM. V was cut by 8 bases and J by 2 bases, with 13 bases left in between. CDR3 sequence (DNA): TGTGCCAGCGGGGACAAGGCGCCCTACGAGCAGTACTTC. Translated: CASGDKAPYEQYF. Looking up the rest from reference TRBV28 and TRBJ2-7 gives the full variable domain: DVKVTQSSRYLVKRTGEKVFLECVQDMDHENMFWYRQDPGLGLRLIYFSYDVKMKEKGDIPEGYSVSREKKERFSLILESASTNQTSMYLCASGDKAPYEQYFGPGTRLTVT.

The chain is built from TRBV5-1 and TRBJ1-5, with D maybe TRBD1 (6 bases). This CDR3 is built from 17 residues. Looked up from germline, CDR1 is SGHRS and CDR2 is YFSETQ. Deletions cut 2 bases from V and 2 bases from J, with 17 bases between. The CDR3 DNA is TGCGCCAGCAGCTTAAGAGGGGGTCGGGACCGCAATCAGCCCCAGCATTTT. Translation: CASSLRGGRDRNQPQHF.

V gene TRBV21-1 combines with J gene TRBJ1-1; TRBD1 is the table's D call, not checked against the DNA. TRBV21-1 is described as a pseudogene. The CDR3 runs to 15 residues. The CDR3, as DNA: TGTGCCAGCAGCAAAGCGTGGGGCATGAACACTGAAGCTTTCTTT. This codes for CASSKAWGMNTEAFF.

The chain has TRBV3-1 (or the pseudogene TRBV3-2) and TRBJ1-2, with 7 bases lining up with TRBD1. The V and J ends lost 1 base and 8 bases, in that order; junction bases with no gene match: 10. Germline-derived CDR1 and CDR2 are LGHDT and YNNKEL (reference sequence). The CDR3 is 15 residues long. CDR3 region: CASSQVVVQGSGYTF. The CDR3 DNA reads TGTGCCAGCAGCCAAGTAGTCGTACAGGGGTCGGGCTACACCTTC.

The DNA for the CDR3 is TGTGCCAGCAGCAAAGCTGCTAGCGGGGGGTCGAACACCGGGGAGCTGTTTTTT. This translates into CASSKAASGGSNTGELFF. This chain links TRBV21-1 with TRBJ2-2; TRBD2 reflects the table's D call only, with no check against the DNA. TRBV21-1 is a known pseudogene. The CDR3 totals 18 residues.

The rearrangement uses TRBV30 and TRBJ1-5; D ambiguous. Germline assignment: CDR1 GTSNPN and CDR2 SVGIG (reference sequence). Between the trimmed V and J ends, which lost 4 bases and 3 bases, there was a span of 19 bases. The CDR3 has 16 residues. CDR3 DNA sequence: TGTGCCTGGAATCCCCGGGAATCTAAACCCAATCAGCCCCAGCATTTT. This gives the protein CAWNPRESKPNQPQHF.

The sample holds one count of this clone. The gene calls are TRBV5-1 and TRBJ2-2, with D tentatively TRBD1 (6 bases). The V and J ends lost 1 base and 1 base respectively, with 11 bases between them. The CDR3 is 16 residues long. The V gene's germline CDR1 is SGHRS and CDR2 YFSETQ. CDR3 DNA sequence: TGCGCCAGCAGCTTGTTCGGACAGATGAACACCGGGGAGCTGTTTTTT. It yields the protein CASSLFGQMNTGELFF. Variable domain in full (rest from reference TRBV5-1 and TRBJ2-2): KAGVTQTPRYLIKTRGQQVTLSCSPISGHRSVSWYQQTPGQGLQFLFEYFSETQRNKGNFPGRFSGRQFSNSRSEMNVSTLELGDSALYLCASSLFGQMNTGELFFGEGSRLTVL.

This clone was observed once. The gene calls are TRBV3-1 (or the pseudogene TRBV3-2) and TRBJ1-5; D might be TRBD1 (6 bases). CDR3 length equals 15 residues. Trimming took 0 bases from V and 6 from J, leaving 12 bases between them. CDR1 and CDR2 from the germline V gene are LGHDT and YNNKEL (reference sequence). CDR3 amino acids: CASSQDTGGPQPQHF. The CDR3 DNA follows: TGTGCCAGCAGCCAAGATACGGGGGGCCCTCAGCCCCAGCATTTT.

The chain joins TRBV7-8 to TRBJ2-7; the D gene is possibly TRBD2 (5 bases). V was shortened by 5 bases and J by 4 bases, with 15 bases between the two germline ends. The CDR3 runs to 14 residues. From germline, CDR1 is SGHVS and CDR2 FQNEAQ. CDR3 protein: CASSQRAVGYEQYF. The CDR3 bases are TGTGCCAGCAGCCAACGAGCGGTCGGGTACGAGCAGTACTTC.

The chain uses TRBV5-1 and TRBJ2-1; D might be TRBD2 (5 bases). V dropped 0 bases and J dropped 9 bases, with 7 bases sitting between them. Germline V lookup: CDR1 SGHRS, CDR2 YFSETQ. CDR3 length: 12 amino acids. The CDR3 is CASSLAGIEQFF. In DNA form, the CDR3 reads TGCGCCAGCAGCTTGGCGGGGATTGAGCAGTTCTTC.

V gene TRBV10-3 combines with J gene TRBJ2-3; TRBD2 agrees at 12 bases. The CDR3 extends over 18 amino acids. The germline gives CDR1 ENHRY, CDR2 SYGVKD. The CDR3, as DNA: TGTGCTGTGGGTACAGGCCTAGCGGGGGGGACTAGCACAGATACGCAGTATTTT. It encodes CAVGTGLAGGTSTDTQYF.

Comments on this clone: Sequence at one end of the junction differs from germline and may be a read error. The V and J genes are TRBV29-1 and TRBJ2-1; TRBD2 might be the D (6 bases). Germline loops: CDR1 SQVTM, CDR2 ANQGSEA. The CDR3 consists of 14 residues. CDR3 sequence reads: CSAERRGKRNEQFF. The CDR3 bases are TGCAGCGCTGAACGGCGGGGAAAGAGGAATGAGCAGTTCTTC.

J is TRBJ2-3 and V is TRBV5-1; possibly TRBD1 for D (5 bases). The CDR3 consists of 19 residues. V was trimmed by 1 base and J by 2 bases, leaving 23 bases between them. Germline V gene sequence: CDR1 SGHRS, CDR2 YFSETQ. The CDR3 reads CASSLIIRASDSHTDTQYF. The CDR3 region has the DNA TGCGCCAGCAGCTTGATCATCCGAGCGTCAGACAGCCACACAGATACGCAGTATTTT.

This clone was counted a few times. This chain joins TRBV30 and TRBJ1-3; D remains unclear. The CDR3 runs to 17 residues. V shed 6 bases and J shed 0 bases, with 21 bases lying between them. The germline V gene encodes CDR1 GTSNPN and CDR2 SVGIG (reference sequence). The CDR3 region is CACQDGGGRSSGNTIYF. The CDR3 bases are TGTGCCTGTCAAGATGGCGGAGGAAGGAGCTCTGGAAACACCATATATTTT.

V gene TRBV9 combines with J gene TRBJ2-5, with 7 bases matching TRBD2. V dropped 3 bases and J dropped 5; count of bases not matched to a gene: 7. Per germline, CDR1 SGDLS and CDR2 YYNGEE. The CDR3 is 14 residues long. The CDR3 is CASSAGREGETQYF. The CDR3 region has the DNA TGTGCCAGCAGCGCGGGGAGGGAAGGCGAGACCCAGTACTTC.

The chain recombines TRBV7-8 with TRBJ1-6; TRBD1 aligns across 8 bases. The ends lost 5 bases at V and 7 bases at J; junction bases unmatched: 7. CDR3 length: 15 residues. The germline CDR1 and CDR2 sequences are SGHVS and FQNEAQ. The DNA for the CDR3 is TGTGCCAGCAGCCCGAGGACAGGGACCAATTCACCCCTCCACTTT. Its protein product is CASSPRTGTNSPLHF.

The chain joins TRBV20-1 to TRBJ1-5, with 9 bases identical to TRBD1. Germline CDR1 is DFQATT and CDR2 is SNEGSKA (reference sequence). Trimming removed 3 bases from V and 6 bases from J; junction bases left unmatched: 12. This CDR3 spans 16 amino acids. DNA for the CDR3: TGCAGTGCTAGTGGACAGGGGATCTTGACGGGTCAGCCCCAGCATTTT. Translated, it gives CSASGQGILTGQPQHF.

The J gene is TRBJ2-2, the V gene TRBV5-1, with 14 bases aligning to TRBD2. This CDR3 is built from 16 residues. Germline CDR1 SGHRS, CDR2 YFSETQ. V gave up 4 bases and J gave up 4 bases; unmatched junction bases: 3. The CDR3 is CASSPGLAGGTGELFF. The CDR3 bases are TGCGCCAGCAGCCCCGGACTAGCGGGGGGCACCGGGGAGCTGTTTTTT.

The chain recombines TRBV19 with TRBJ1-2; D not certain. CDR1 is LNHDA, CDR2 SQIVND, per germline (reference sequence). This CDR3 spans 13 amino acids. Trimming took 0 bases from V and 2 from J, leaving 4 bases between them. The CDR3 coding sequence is TGTGCCAGTAGTATAGACGGGAACTATGGCTACACCTTC. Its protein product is CASSIDGNYGYTF.

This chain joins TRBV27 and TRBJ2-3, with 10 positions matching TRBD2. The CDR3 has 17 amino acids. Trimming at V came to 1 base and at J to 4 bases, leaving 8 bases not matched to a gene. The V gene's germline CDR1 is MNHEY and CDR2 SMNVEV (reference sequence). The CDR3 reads CASSLYASGSQADTQYF. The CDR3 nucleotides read TGTGCCAGCAGTTTATATGCTAGCGGGAGTCAGGCAGATACGCAGTATTTT.

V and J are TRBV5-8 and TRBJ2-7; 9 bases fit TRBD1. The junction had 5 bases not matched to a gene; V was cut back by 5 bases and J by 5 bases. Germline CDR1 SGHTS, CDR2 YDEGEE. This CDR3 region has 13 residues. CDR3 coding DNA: TGTGCCAGCAGAAGGACAGGGGTAGACGAGCAGTACTTC. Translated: CASRRTGVDEQYF.

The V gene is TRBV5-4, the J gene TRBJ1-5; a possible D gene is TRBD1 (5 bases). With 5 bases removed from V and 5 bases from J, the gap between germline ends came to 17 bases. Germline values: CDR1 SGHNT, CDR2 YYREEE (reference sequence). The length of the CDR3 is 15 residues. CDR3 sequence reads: CASSSGVGTDQPQHF. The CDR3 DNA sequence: TGTGCCAGCAGTTCGGGGGTGGGAACAGATCAGCCCCAGCATTTT.

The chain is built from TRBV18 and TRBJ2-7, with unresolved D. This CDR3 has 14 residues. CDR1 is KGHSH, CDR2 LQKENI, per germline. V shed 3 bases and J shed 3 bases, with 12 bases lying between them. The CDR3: CASSPPLGSYEQYF. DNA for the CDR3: TGTGCCAGCTCACCCCCGCTAGGAAGCTACGAGCAGTACTTC.

In DNA form, the CDR3 reads TGTGCCAGCAGCTTAGCGCTAGGAGTGAGCAATGAGCAGTTCTTC. It is translated as CASSLALGVSNEQFF. V gene TRBV7-2 combines with J gene TRBJ2-1; no clear D. The germline V gene has CDR1 SGHTA and CDR2 FQGNSA. V was clipped by 0 bases and J by 6 bases, with 12 bases between them. The CDR3 extends over 15 amino acids. Complete variable domain (other parts from reference TRBV7-2 and TRBJ2-1): GAGVSQSPSNKVTEKGKDVELRCDPISGHTALYWYRQSLGQGLEFLIYFQGNSAPDKSGLPSDRFSAERTGGSVSTLTIQRTQQEDSAVYLCASSLALGVSNEQFFGPGTRLTVL.

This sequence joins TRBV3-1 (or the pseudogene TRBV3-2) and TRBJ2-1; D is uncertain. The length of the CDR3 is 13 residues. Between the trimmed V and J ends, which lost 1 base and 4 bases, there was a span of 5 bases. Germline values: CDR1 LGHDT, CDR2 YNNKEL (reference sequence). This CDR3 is CASSQGYYNEQFF. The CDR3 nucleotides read TGTGCCAGCAGCCAAGGTTATTACAATGAGCAGTTCTTC.

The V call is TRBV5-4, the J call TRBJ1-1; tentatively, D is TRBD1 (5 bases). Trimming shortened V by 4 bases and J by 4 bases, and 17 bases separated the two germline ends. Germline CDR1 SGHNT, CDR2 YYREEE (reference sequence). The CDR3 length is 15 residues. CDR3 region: CASSRRDGSSTEAFF. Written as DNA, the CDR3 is TGTGCCAGCAGCCGGAGGGACGGAAGCTCCACTGAAGCTTTCTTT.

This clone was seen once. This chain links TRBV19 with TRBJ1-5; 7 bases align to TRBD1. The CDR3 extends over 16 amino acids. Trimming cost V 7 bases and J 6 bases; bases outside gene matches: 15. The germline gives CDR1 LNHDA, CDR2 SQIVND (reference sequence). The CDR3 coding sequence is TGTGCCAGTAACCCCCGGACAAGCCCAGGGGGTCAGCCCCAGCATTTT. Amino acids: CASNPRTSPGGQPQHF.

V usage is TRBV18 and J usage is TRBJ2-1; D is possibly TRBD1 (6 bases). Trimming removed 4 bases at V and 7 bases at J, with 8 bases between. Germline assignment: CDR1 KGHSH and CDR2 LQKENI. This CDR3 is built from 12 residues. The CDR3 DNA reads TGTGCCAGCTCACGAGGGGGAAATGAGCAGTTCTTC. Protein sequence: CASSRGGNEQFF. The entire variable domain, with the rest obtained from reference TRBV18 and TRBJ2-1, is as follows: NAGVMQNPRHLVRRRGQEARLRCSPMKGHSHVYWYRQLPEEGLKFMVYLQKENIIDESGMPKERFSAEFPKEGPSILRIQQVVRGDSAAYFCASSRGGNEQFFGPGTRLTVL.

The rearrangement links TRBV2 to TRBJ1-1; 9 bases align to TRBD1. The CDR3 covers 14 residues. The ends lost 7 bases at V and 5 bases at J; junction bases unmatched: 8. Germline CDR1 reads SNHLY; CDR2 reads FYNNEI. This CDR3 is CASMTYRGLTEAFF. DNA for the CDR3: TGTGCCAGCATGACCTACAGGGGGCTTACTGAAGCTTTCTTT. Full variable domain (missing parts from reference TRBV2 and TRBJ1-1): EPEVTQTPSHQVTQMGQEVILRCVPISNHLYFYWYRQILGQKVEFLVSFYNNEISEKSEIFDDQFSVERPDGSNFTLKIRSTKLEDSAMYFCASMTYRGLTEAFFGQGTRLTVV.